The rows below give T cell receptor beta chains drawn from one sample of a study of T cell responses to AZD1222 COVID-19 vaccine. TCRdb's table, derived via immunoSEQ multiplex PCR, lists solely in-frame clones and lacks some. The data hold some 74,000 clones, with over 75% observed a single time. The source was peripheral blood, collected on day 0 of AZD1222 vaccination. The receptors here all came from an adult in good health. Both conserved end residues are part of each CDR3.

V gene | CDR3 protein
TRBV28 | CASGQGAGGYTF
TRBV14 | CASSPQGISTDTQYF
TRBV28 | CASSSAGSSYNEQFF
TRBV18 | CASSPVGPSSGNTIYF
TRBV29-1 | CSVDKGGTDTQYF
TRBV29-1 | CSVRDSQETQYF
TRBV6-1 | CASSEPQTGVWNSPLHF
TRBV5-1 | CASSLSGTENTEAFF
TRBV29-1 | CSVGGSNQPQHF
TRBV5-1 | CASSLPGAEDNEQFF
TRBV6-5 | CASSYSGGSTGELFF
TRBV9 | CASSVEGGRSPLHF
TRBV18 | CASSPTGQETQYF
TRBV18 | CASSPMGRLRTDTQYF
TRBV27 | CASKAGTGSYGYTF
TRBV29-1 | CSVVGEGTREQNIQYF
TRBV2 | CASSPGEGQPQHF
TRBV7-6 | CASSPVGAGELFF
TRBV6-5 | CASSPGQRGQPQHF
TRBV18 | CASSREIENSPLHF
TRBV5-1 | CASSPEGLAGGPADTQYF
TRBV5-1 | CASSLEGQGPGEQYF
TRBV29-1 | CSVLGGRPNTEAFF
TRBV2 | CASNQWGGQFSNQPQHF
TRBV11-3 | CASSPGGRGDTQYF
TRBV12-3/TRBV12-4 | CASSLSQNQPQHF
TRBV9 | CASSVGGWGDEQYF
TRBV5-1 | CASSTSGYNEQFF
TRBV18 | CASSQNSLQGKGEAFF
TRBV7-8 | CASSPGTGGSFYGYTF
TRBV7-9 | CASSLVTGDEAFF
TRBV5-5 | CASSLRGADQPQHF
TRBV11-2 | CASSLVGRGNYGYTF
TRBV5-1 | CASRLSSEYEQYF
TRBV5-1 | CASRPGGAGETQYF
TRBV19 | CASSKGNTANTGELFF
TRBV24-1 | CATREGLDTEAFF
TRBV19 | CASSPPTLSRLQETQYF
TRBV7-8 | CASSPGLQGDQPQHF
TRBV18 | CASSPNRGLQTLQETQYF